This T cell receptor beta chain originates from a study of T cell responses to AZD1222 COVID-19 vaccine. Remarks on this clone: Its antigen is undetermined.

CDR1 SGHRS and CDR2 YFSETQ come from the germline V gene. Between the trimmed V and J ends, which lost 1 base and 5 bases, there was a span of 4 bases. The CDR3 extends over 11 amino acids. Using immunoSEQ multiplex PCR, the repertoire was profiled, and TCRdb retains in-frame clones only, with some absent. Among some 86,000 clones, 75% to 85% were seen once, and the ten largest hold 22%. Study-wide results and limits: Spike was spanned by vaccine-associated CD4 TCRs, which were dominant at 160-218 and 743-854. Recipients of AZD1222 seropositive at baseline numbered only 6 or 7. Repertoires were sampled only after the peak T cell response. Among the donors, most were white British and more were female, and clonal diversity was possibly underestimated.

The TCR sequence derives from an adult in good health. The chain employs TRBV5-1 and TRBJ2-7; D remains unclear. The source was peripheral blood, collected on day 0 of AZD1222 vaccination. CDR3 loop: CASSLHDEQYF. The CDR3 DNA reads as TGCGCCAGCAGCTTGCACGACGAGCAGTACTTC.